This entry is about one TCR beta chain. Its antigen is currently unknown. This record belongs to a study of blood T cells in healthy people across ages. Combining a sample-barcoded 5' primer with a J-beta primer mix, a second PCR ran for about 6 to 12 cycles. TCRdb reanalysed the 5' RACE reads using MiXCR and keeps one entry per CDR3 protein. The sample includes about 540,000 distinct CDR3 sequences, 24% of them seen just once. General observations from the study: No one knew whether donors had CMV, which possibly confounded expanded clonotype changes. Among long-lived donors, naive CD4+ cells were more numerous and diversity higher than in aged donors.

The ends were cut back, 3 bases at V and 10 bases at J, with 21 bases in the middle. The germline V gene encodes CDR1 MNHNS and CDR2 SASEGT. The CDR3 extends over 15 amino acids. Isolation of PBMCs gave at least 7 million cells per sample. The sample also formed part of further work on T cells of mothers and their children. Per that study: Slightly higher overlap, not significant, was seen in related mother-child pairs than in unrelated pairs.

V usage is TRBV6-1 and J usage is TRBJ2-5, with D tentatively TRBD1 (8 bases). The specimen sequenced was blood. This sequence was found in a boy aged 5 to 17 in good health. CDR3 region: CASSESLWTGRVQYF. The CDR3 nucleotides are TGTGCCAGCAGTGAGAGCCTCTGGACAGGGAGGGTCCAGTACTTC.